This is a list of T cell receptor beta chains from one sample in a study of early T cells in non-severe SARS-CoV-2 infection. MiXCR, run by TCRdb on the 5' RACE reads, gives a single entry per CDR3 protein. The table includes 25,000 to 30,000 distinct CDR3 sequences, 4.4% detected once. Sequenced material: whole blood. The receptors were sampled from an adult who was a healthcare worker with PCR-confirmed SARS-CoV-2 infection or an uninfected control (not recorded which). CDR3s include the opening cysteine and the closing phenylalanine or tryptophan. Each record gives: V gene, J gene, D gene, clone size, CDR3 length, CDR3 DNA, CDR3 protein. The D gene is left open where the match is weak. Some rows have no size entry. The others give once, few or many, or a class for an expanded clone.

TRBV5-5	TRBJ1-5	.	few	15	TGTGCCAGCAGCTGGAGTTCCGCGGCCAGTGGGCCCCAGCATTTT	CASSWSSAASGPQHF
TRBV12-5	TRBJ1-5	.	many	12	TGTGCTAGTGGTTTGGGCAATCAGCCCCAGCATTTT	CASGLGNQPQHF
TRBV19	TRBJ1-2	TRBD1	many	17	TGTGCCAGTATGAAGGAAACAGGGGGCACGGGGGACTATGGCTACACCTTC	CASMKETGGTGDYGYTF
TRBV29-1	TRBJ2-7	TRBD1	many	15	TGCAGCGTTGAGACGATGGGACAGGGAGACTACGAGCAGTACTTC	CSVETMGQGDYEQYF
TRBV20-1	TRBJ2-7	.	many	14	TGCAGTGCTAGAGATAGCGGTTTAACCTACGAGCAGTACTTC	CSARDSGLTYEQYF
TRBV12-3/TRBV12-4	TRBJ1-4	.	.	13	TGTGCCAGCAGTTTAGGGACTAATGAAAAACTGTTTTTT	CASSLGTNEKLFF
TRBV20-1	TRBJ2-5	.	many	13	TGCAGTGCTAGAGATGGGGGCAAAGAGACCCAGTACTTC	CSARDGGKETQYF
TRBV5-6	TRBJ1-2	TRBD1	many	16	TGTGCCAGCAGCTTGGGGACAGGAGGACCTAACTATGGCTACACCTTC	CASSLGTGGPNYGYTF
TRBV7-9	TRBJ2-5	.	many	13	TGTGCCAGCAGCCCTCAGGGGAGAGAGACCCAGTACTTC	CASSPQGRETQYF
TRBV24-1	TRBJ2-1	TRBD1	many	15	TGTGCCACCAGTGATACGGGACAGGGTTGGGATGAGCAGTTCTTC	CATSDTGQGWDEQFF
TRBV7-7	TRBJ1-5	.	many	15	TGTGCCAGCAGCTTAGGCAGGGGCCGCAATCAGCCCCAGCATTTT	CASSLGRGRNQPQHF
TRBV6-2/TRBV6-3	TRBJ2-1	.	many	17	TGTGCCAGCAGTTACTCCGGGCTAGAGGTCCCTAACAATGAGCAGTTCTTC	CASSYSGLEVPNNEQFF
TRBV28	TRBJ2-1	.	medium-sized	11	TGTGCCAGCAGTTACCGACAGGAGGGGTTCTTC	CASSYRQEGFF
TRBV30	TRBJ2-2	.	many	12	TGTGCCTGGAACTTTCAATCCGGGGAGCTGTTTTTT	CAWNFQSGELFF
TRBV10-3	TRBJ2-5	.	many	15	TGTGCCATCAGTGAAGGGCTAGCCGGGGCGGAGACCCAGTACTTC	CAISEGLAGAETQYF
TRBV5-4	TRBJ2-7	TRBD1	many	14	TGTGCCAGCAGCTTGCGGACAGGGAAGAACGAGCAGTACTTC	CASSLRTGKNEQYF